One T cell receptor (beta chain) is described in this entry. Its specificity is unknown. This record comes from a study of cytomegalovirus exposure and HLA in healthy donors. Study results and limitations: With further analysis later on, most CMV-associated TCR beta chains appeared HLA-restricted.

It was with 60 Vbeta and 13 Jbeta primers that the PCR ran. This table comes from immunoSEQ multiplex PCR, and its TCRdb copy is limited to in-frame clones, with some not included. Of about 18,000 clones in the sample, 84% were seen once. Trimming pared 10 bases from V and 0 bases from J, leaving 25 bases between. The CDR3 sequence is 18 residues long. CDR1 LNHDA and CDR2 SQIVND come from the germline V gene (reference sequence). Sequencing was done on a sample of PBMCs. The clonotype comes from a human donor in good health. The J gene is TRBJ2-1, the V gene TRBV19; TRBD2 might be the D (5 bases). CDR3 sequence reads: CATEGRLRFRSSYNEQFF. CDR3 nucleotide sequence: TGTGCCACAGAGGGTCGGTTGAGGTTTCGCAGCTCCTACAATGAGCAGTTCTTC.